These 24 T cell receptor beta chains came from one sample sequenced in a study of CD8+CD57+ T cells in acquired aplastic anemia. TCR beta VDJ and CDR3 profiling used genomic DNA as template. TCRdb called the reads again in MiXCR, with one record for every CDR3 protein. The sample records about 160,000 distinct CDR3 sequences, 45% to 55% being singletons. In patients chosen for sequencing, flow cytometry had shown CD8+CD57+ cell expansion. Sample: sorted CD4+, CD8+, or CD8+CD57+ T cells (not recorded which) from PBMCs. All receptors derive from a human donor with aplastic anemia.

This clonotype was seen at least ten times. The chain uses TRBV5-1 and TRBJ1-3; weak D call: TRBD1 (6 bases). V shed 0 bases and J shed 4 bases, with 11 bases lying between them. Germline V gives CDR1 SGHRS, CDR2 YFSETQ. The CDR3 covers 15 residues. As DNA, the CDR3 is TGCGCCAGCAGCTTGGACAGGGTATCAGGAAACACCATATATTTT. Protein product: CASSLDRVSGNTIYF.

This clonotype was seen many times. V is TRBV2 and J is TRBJ2-2; weak D call: TRBD2 (5 bases). In germline, CDR1 is SNHLY, CDR2 FYNNEI. The length of the CDR3 is 13 residues. The V gene lost 6 bases and the J gene lost 4 bases, with 9 bases spanning the gap. In DNA, the CDR3 is TGTGCCAGCAGAGATGGAGGCACCGGGGAGCTGTTTTTT. This encodes CASRDGGTGELFF.

Many counts were recorded for this clonotype. This chain connects TRBV30 to TRBJ2-3; D gene uncertain. Trimming shortened V by 7 bases and J by 4 bases, and 9 bases separated the two germline ends. CDR1 GTSNPN and CDR2 SVGIG come from the germline V gene (reference sequence). The CDR3 extends over 11 amino acids. CDR3 amino acids: CASPFADTQYF. The CDR3 DNA is TGTGCCTCCCCGTTCGCAGATACGCAGTATTTT.

This clonotype appeared many times. The V gene is TRBV20-1, the J gene TRBJ2-4, with D perhaps TRBD1 (6 bases). The CDR3 is 14 residues long. The V gene's germline CDR1 is DFQATT and CDR2 SNEGSKA (reference sequence). V was shortened by 2 bases and J by 8 bases, with 16 bases between the two germline ends. The CDR3 bases are TGCAGTGCTAGAACTCCTGGACAGCTGGACATTCAGTACTTC. This gives the protein CSARTPGQLDIQYF.

This clonotype has ten or more counts. The V gene is TRBV10-3, the J gene TRBJ2-3, with D unresolved. Germline V gene sequence: CDR1 ENHRY, CDR2 SYGVKD. The germline V and J ends were trimmed by 7 bases and 0 bases, with 5 bases remaining between them. The CDR3 covers 12 residues. The CDR3: CAIKSSTDTQYF. The CDR3 DNA sequence: TGTGCCATCAAGTCGAGCACAGATACGCAGTATTTT.

The sample holds many counts of this clonotype. The chain has TRBV20-1 and TRBJ2-3; D not resolved. The CDR3 has 13 amino acids. Between the trimmed V and J ends, which lost 2 bases and 0 bases, there was a span of 6 bases. The germline V gene has CDR1 DFQATT and CDR2 SNEGSKA (reference sequence). The CDR3 DNA sequence: TGCAGTGCTAGACCCAGAAGCACAGATACGCAGTATTTT. Translation: CSARPRSTDTQYF.

This rearrangement joins TRBV15 to TRBJ2-1; D gene ambiguous. The CDR3 contains 11 residues. Germline loops: CDR1 LNHNV, CDR2 YYDKDF (reference sequence). Trimming took 0 bases from V and 8 from J, leaving 2 bases between them. CDR3 in amino acids: CATSREDEQFF. The CDR3 DNA is TGTGCCACCAGCAGAGAGGATGAGCAGTTCTTC. The entire variable domain, with the rest obtained from reference TRBV15 and TRBJ2-1, is as follows: DAMVIQNPRYQVTQFGKPVTLSCSQTLNHNVMYWYQQKSSQAPKLLFHYYDKDFNNEADTPDNFQSRRPNTSFCFLDIRSPGLGDTAMYLCATSREDEQFFGPGTRLTVL.

The rearrangement joins TRBV19 to TRBJ1-1; the D is unclear. CDR3 length equals 11 residues. The V and J ends lost 8 bases and 6 bases respectively, with 10 bases between them. Germline loops: CDR1 LNHDA, CDR2 SQIVND (reference sequence). The CDR3: CASGLYPEAFF. The CDR3 nucleotides read TGTGCCAGTGGATTATACCCTGAAGCTTTCTTT. Filled out from reference TRBV19 and TRBJ1-1, the complete variable domain reads DGGITQSPKYLFRKEGQNVTLSCEQNLNHDAMYWYRQDPGQGLRLIYYSQIVNDFQKGDIAEGYSVSREKKESFPLTVTSAQKNPTAFYLCASGLYPEAFFGQGTRLTVV.

This clonotype was seen at least ten times. For the CDR3, the DNA is TGTGCCAGCAGCTTAGTGGCGGCTAACACCGGGGAGCTGTTTTTT. Translated, it gives CASSLVAANTGELFF. This chain joins TRBV11-1 and TRBJ2-2, with D hard to call. From germline, CDR1 is SGHAT and CDR2 FQDESV (reference sequence). The CDR3 runs 15 residues. V shed 1 base and J shed 2 bases, with 8 bases lying between them. Full variable domain (missing parts from reference TRBV11-1 and TRBJ2-2): EAEVAQSPRYKITEKSQAVAFWCDPISGHATLYWYRQILGQGPELLVQFQDESVVDDSQLPKDRFSAERLKGVDSTLKIQPAELGDSAMYLCASSLVAANTGELFFGEGSRLTVL.

CDR3 in amino acids: CASSETGLGTEAFF. The CDR3 DNA reads as TGTGCCAGCAGTGAAACAGGGCTGGGCACTGAAGCTTTCTTT. This chain uses TRBV2 with TRBJ1-1; D may be TRBD1 (6 bases). Per the germline V gene, CDR1 is SNHLY and CDR2 is FYNNEI. Trimming removed 2 bases from V and 4 bases from J, with 11 bases in between. The CDR3 consists of 14 residues.

With regard to this clonotype: It may be a read error: a sequence one base away is much more abundant. The chain is built from TRBV7-9 and TRBJ2-7; D is ambiguous. Germline V gene sequence: CDR1 SEHNR, CDR2 FQNEAQ (reference sequence). The CDR3 has 12 amino acids. The CDR3 reads CVSSLDGDEQYF. CDR3 nucleotide sequence: TGTGTCAGCAGCTTAGACGGAGACGAGCAGTACTTC.

This clonotype was counted at least ten times. This sequence joins TRBV12-5 and TRBJ2-3; 13 bases agree with TRBD2. The CDR3 has 15 amino acids. With V trimmed by 4 bases and J by 6 bases, 4 bases remained unmatched. Germline assignment: CDR1 LGHNT and CDR2 FRNRAP. The CDR3, as DNA: TGTGCTAGTGGTTCTCGGACTAGCGGGAGTGATACGCAGTATTTT. It yields the protein CASGSRTSGSDTQYF.

The chain combines TRBV24-1 with TRBJ1-1; tentatively, D is TRBD1 (5 bases). Trimming removed 1 base at V and 9 bases at J, with 8 bases between. The CDR3 has 12 residues. CDR1 and CDR2 from the germline V gene are KGHDR and SFDVKD. Here the CDR3 reads CATSDLLGQAFF. The CDR3 DNA follows: TGTGCCACCAGTGATTTATTGGGACAAGCTTTCTTT.

CDR3 DNA sequence: TGCGCCAGCAGCCCCGGACAGGGTATTACCCCGAACACTGAAGCTTTCTTT. Its protein product is CASSPGQGITPNTEAFF. This rearrangement joins TRBV10-1 to TRBJ1-1; 8 bases agree with TRBD1. The V gene's germline CDR1 is WNHNN and CDR2 SYGVQD (reference sequence). The CDR3 sequence is 17 residues long. After removal of 6 bases from V and 1 base from J, the junction contained 13 bases not matched to a gene.

This clonotype was detected many times. This sequence joins TRBV20-1 and TRBJ2-7; 10 positions match TRBD2. Germline assignment: CDR1 DFQATT and CDR2 SNEGSKA (reference sequence). This CDR3 has 14 amino acids. The ends lost 5 bases at V and 0 bases at J; junction bases unmatched: 4. The CDR3 loop reads CSALTSGNSYEQYF. Written as DNA, the CDR3 is TGCAGTGCTCTTACTAGCGGGAACTCCTACGAGCAGTACTTC.

The chain joins TRBV24-1 to TRBJ2-3, with a possible D match to TRBD2 (5 bases). V was cut by 7 bases and J by 6 bases, with 10 bases left in between. Germline V lookup: CDR1 KGHDR, CDR2 SFDVKD. This CDR3 has 12 residues. The CDR3 bases are TGTGCCACCAGCACCCCGGGGGATACGCAGTATTTT. Protein sequence: CATSTPGDTQYF.

The chain employs TRBV7-2 and TRBJ2-3; D unclear. Germline CDR1 reads SGHTA; CDR2 reads FQGNSA. The CDR3 has 15 residues. V gave up 5 bases and J gave up 1 base, with 13 bases separating them. The CDR3 spells CASSLGMARTDTQYF. CDR3 nucleotides: TGTGCCAGCAGCCTGGGTATGGCACGCACAGATACGCAGTATTTT.

This clonotype was seen at least ten times. V gene TRBV13 combines with J gene TRBJ2-2; no definite D call. V was cut by 9 bases and J by 1 base, with 9 bases left in between. This CDR3 has 13 residues. Germline values: CDR1 PRHDT, CDR2 FYEKMQ (reference sequence). The CDR3 region is CASQAMNTGELFF. In DNA form, the CDR3 reads TGTGCCAGTCAGGCTATGAACACCGGGGAGCTGTTTTTT.

This clonotype has at least ten counts. V is TRBV5-1 and J is TRBJ2-1; D perhaps matches TRBD2 (5 bases). From germline, CDR1 is SGHRS and CDR2 YFSETQ. The CDR3 spans 14 residues. V lost 5 bases and J lost 10, with 19 bases in between. Here the CDR3 reads CASRLTLGPGEQFF. CDR3 DNA: TGCGCCAGCAGACTTACCCTGGGTCCGGGGGAGCAGTTCTTC.

The chain joins TRBV15 to TRBJ2-7; 13 bases align to TRBD2. This CDR3 comprises 16 residues. Trimming at V came to 3 bases and at J to 4 bases, leaving 6 bases not matched to a gene. Germline loops: CDR1 LNHNV, CDR2 YYDKDF (reference sequence). This CDR3 is CATSSRPGLAGYEQYF. CDR3 nucleotide sequence: TGTGCCACCAGCAGCCGACCGGGACTAGCGGGATACGAGCAGTACTTC.

The sample holds one count of this clonotype. J is TRBJ1-5 and V is TRBV15; no clear D. Germline assignment: CDR1 LNHNV and CDR2 YYDKDF (reference sequence). The V end lost 0 bases, the J end lost 10 bases, and 7 bases lay between the germline ends. The CDR3 length is 12 residues. Here the CDR3 reads CATSRDLNPQHF. The CDR3 DNA reads as TGTGCCACCAGCAGAGATTTAAACCCCCAGCATTTT.

The V gene is TRBV7-8, the J gene TRBJ2-5; a possible D gene is TRBD1 (5 bases). The CDR3 runs to 13 residues. V was shortened by 11 bases and J by 1 base, with 14 bases between the two germline ends. CDR1 is SGHVS and CDR2 is FQNEAQ in the germline V gene. The DNA of the CDR3 is TGTGCCTGGAGCAAGGGGCCCCAAGAGACCCAGTACTTC. Protein: CAWSKGPQETQYF.

This chain connects TRBV3-1 to TRBJ2-3; the D is unclear. Looked up from germline, CDR1 is LGHDT and CDR2 is YNNKEL (reference sequence). The CDR3 loop spans 12 amino acids. V was cut by 3 bases and J by 14 bases, with 15 bases left in between. The CDR3 sequence is CASSHDLSYRYF. The CDR3 region has the DNA TGTGCCAGCAGCCACGACCTTAGCTATCGGTATTTT.

For this clonotype: Being one base from a much bigger clone, this may be a read error. This chain joins TRBV11-2 and TRBJ2-7; TRBD2 might be the D (5 bases). This CDR3 region has 14 residues. From germline, CDR1 is SGHAT and CDR2 FQNNGV. The CDR3 here is CASSSGLLSYERYF. CDR3 coding DNA: TGTGCCAGCAGCTCCGGACTCCTCTCCTACGAGCGGTACTTC.